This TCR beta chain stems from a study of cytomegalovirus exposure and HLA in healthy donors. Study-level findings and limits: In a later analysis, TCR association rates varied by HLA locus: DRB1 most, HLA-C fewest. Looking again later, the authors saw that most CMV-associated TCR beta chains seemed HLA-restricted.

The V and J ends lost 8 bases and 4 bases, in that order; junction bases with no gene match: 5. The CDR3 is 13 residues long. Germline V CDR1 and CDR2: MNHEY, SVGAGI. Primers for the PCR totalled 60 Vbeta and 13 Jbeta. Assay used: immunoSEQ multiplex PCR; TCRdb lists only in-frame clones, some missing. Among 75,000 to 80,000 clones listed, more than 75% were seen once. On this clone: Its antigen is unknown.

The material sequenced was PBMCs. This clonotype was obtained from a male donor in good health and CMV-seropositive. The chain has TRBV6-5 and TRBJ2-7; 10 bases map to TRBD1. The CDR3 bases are TGTGCCAGCTCCGGGACAGGGGTTTACGAGCAGTACTTC. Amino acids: CASSGTGVYEQYF.